This T cell receptor beta chain was captured by sequencing in a study of T-cell reconstitution after alpha-beta-depleted transplantation in children (dated by TCRdb to about 2016). Regarding the study in general: Using TCR repertoire profiling, the study followed T-cell immune reconstitution in a quantitative way in children after TCRalphabeta/CD19-depleted allogeneic hematopoietic cell transplantation. What the study reported, not specific to this receptor: The frequencies of hyperexpanded clones fell over the following months, and after one year, T-cell counts and TCRbeta diversity were mostly attributed to newly produced T cells. Apparently early alphabetaT-cell count recovery about two months after transplant reportedly relied on only several hundred rapidly expanded clones derived from non-depleted graft cells. In some patients, the high TCRbeta diversity seen at day 60 was put down to recipient T cells and intrathymic progenitors that had survived conditioning.

Library preparation used PCR. Sequencing took place on an Illumina HiSeq 2500. TCR libraries were prepared with molecular barcoding, using unique molecular identifiers to normalize TCRbeta repertoire quantification. TCRdb cleaned the public reads at Q25 with fastp, built clones with MiXCR and kept in-frame beta chains. Rows are combined by CDR3 protein, so each entry shows the most common genes and DNA. This sample gives a few hundred thousand distinct CDR3 sequences in total; over 10% of them show up just once. The ten largest make up about 2.2% of the sample. Note on this clonotype: This clone's antigen is unknown. The sample holds no much larger clone one base away, and base qualities are not on file.

The treatment or condition label, read with the paper, signifies: allogeneic hematopoietic cell transplantation with graft depleted of TCRalphabeta T cells and CD19 B cells. Transplant recipients were children who received TCRalphabeta/CD19-depleted allogeneic hematopoietic cell grafts. CDR1 and CDR2 were assigned from the germline V gene (reference sequence) as MNHEY and SMNVEV. The CDR3, from cysteine to phenylalanine, totals 13 residues. The only DNA kept is the CDR3, 39 bases in frame from the first base. V and J are truncated by 10 bases and 1 base respectively, leaving an intervening sequence of 10 bases.

The V and J segments used are TRBV27 and TRBJ2-2; the D gene remains uncertain. The specimen comprised PBMCs, mostly from graft donor cells, sampled 360 days after TCRalphabeta/CD19-depleted stem cell transplant. This clonotype originated in a male patient younger than 18 who had a stem cell transplant for acute myeloid leukemia, so the T cells may come from the graft donor. The CDR3: CATASRNTGELFF. The DNA sequence is TGTGCCACCGCGTCACGGAACACCGGGGAGCTGTTTTTT.